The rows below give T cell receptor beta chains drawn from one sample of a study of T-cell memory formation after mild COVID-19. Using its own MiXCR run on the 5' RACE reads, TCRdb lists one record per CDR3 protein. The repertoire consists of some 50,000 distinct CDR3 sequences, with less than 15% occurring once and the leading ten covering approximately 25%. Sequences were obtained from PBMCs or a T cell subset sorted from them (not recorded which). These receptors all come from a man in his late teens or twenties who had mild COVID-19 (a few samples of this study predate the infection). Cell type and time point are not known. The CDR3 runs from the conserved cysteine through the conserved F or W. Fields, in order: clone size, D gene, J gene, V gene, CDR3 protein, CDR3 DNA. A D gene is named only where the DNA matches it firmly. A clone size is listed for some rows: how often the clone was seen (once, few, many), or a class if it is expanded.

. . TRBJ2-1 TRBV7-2 CASSLVGASGNEQFF TGTGCCAGCAGCTTAGTAGGGGCGTCCGGCAATGAGCAGTTCTTC
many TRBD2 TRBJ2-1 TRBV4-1 CASSQDPGLAGGLPFF TGCGCCAGCAGCCAAGATCCGGGACTAGCGGGGGGCCTTCCGTTCTTC
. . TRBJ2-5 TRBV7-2 CASSRAGGYQETQYF TGTGCCAGCAGCCGAGCTGGGGGGTACCAAGAGACCCAGTACTTC
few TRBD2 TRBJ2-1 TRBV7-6 CASSPASERGLGEQFF TGTGCCAGCAGCCCCGCCAGCGAGCGGGGGCTGGGTGAGCAGTTCTTC
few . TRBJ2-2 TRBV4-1 CASSPTGTQNTGELFF TGCGCCAGCAGCCCCACAGGGACCCAGAACACCGGGGAGCTGTTTTTT
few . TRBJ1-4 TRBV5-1 CASSLSRRADNEKLFF TGTGCCAGCAGCTTGTCTCGAAGGGCAGACAATGAAAAACTGTTTTTT
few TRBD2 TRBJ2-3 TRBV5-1 CASSLVASSGGADTQYF TGCGCCAGCAGCTTGGTAGCGTCTAGCGGGGGGGCGGATACGCAGTATTTT
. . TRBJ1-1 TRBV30 CAWTSWNTEAFF TGTGCCTGGACTTCGTGGAACACTGAAGCTTTCTTT
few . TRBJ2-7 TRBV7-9 CASSQGPPYEQYF TGTGCCAGCAGCCAGGGACCTCCCTACGAGCAGTACTTC
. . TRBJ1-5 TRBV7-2 CASSPDGVNQPQHF TGTGCCAGCAGCCCCGACGGGGTCAATCAGCCCCAGCATTTT
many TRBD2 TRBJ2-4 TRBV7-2 CASSHEAGGTKNIQYF TGTGCCAGCAGCCACGAGGCGGGGGGCACCAAAAACATTCAGTACTTC
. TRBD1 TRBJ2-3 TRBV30 CAWTGQPTDTQYF TGTGCCTGGACGGGACAGCCTACAGATACGCAGTATTTT
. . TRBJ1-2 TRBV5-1 CASSLTTGYGYTF TGCGCCAGCAGCTTGACCACAGGCTATGGCTACACCTTC
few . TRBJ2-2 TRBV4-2 CASSQDRIAGELFF TGTGCCAGCAGCCAAGACAGGATTGCCGGGGAGCTGTTTTTT
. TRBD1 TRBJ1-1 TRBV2 CASRIRQGAAMAFF TGTGCCAGCAGGATCAGACAGGGGGCGGCAATGGCTTTCTTT
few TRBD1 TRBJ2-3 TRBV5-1 CASSDTGGTDTQYF TGCGCCAGCAGCGACACAGGGGGCACAGATACGCAGTATTTT
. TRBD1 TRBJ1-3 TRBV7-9 CASSLSPGQSSGNTIYF TGTGCCAGCAGCTTATCGCCGGGACAGAGCTCTGGAAACACCATATATTTT
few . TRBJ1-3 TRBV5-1 CASSVEGGNTIYF TGCGCCAGCAGCGTCGAAGGTGGAAACACCATATATTTT
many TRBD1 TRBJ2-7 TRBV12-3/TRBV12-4 CASWPGGFDEQYF TGTGCCAGCTGGCCAGGGGGCTTCGACGAGCAGTACTTC
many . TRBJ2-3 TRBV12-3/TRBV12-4 CASSSRGEDTQYF TGTGCCAGCAGTTCGCGGGGTGAAGATACGCAGTATTTT
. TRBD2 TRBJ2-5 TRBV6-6 CASTSVSGGLRWQETQYF TGTGCCAGCACCTCCGTTAGCGGGGGGCTTAGGTGGCAAGAGACCCAGTACTTC
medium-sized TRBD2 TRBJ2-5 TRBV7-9 CASSSGLEGTQYF TGTGCCAGCAGCTCGGGACTAGAAGGGACCCAGTACTTC
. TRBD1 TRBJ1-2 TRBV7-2 CASSLSGTAYYGYTF TGTGCCAGCAGCTTGAGCGGGACAGCTTACTATGGCTACACCTTC
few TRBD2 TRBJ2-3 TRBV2 CASSGLAGAGTDTQYF TGTGCCAGCAGTGGCCTAGCGGGGGCCGGCACAGATACGCAGTATTTT
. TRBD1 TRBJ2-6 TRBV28 CASLTTGWTGGGSGANVLTF TGTGCCAGTCTCACTACCGGCTGGACAGGGGGAGGCTCTGGGGCCAACGTCCTGACTTTC
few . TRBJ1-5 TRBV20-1 CSARYQGVQPQHF TGCAGTGCTAGATACCAGGGTGTTCAGCCCCAGCATTTT
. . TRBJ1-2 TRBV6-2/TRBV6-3 CASSPGGLYGYTF TGTGCCAGCAGTCCGGGGGGACTCTATGGCTACACCTTC
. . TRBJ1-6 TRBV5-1 CASSLGQGNSPLHF TGCGCCAGCAGCTTGGGGCAGGGGAATTCACCCCTCCACTTT
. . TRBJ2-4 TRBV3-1 CASSPVPGAGNIQYF TGTGCCAGCAGCCCGGTTCCGGGTGCGGGAAACATTCAGTACTTC
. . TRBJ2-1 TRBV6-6 CASSYSGGLRNEQFF TGTGCCAGCAGTTACTCCGGGGGACTGCGGAATGAGCAGTTCTTC
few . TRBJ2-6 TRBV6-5 CASTLSQGPGANVLTF TGTGCCAGCACCCTCTCCCAGGGGCCCGGGGCCAACGTCCTGACTTTC
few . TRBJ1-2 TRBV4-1 CASSHGKGQKTNYGYTF TGCGCCAGCAGCCACGGGAAGGGCCAGAAGACTAACTATGGCTACACCTTC
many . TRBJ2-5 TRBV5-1 CASSLDRAVETQYF TGCGCCAGCAGCTTGGACAGGGCGGTAGAGACCCAGTACTTC
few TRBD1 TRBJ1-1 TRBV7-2 CASSAGTAKITEAFF TGTGCCAGCAGCGCCGGGACAGCGAAGATCACTGAAGCTTTCTTT
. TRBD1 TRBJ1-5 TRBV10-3 CAINRGLDEPQHF TGTGCCATCAATAGGGGGCTGGATGAGCCCCAGCATTTT
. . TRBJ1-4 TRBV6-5 CASRGTGTGKEKLFF TGTGCCAGCAGAGGTACAGGGACTGGGAAGGAAAAACTGTTTTTT
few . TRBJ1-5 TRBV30 CAWSVRENQPQHF TGTGCCTGGAGTGTAAGGGAGAATCAGCCCCAGCATTTT